This TCR beta chain was retrieved from a study of blood T cells in healthy people across ages. Study at large: Capture via template switching afforded approximately one barcoded beta molecule per two T cells. Study-wide points: Age showed a roughly linear inverse relationship with TCR beta diversity per million T cells.

The V gene lost 2 bases and the J gene lost 1 base, with 19 bases spanning the gap. The CDR3 runs 18 residues. Per germline, CDR1 SGHRS and CDR2 YFSETQ. Remarks on this clonotype: The antigen remains undetermined.

The second PCR ran about 6 to 12 cycles with a sample-barcoded 5' primer and J-beta primers. In TCRdb, the 5' RACE reads were re-called with MiXCR into one record per CDR3 protein. The table shows approximately 850,000 distinct CDR3 sequences, with over 45% occurring only once. This clonotype originated in a man aged 25-45 years in good health. Sequencing input: blood. The chain carries TRBV5-1 and TRBJ2-1; D not certain. The CDR3 nucleotides read TGCGCCAGCAGCTTATTAGGGTGGCGGCTATTATCCTACAATGAGCAGTTCTTC. Its translation is CASSLLGWRLLSYNEQFF.